This T cell receptor beta chain was captured by sequencing in a study of blood T cell repertoires in COVID-19. Background on the study: Acute-phase and convalescent COVID-19 samples originated in the United States, Italy and Spain. T cells, B-cell-depleted T cells, or PBMCs provided the cDNA or gDNA that served as material.

Everyone who took part was 18 to 89 years old, and they came from 24 US areas. Within the 2 weeks before study entry, each person in the exposed group met a COVID-19 case. Trimming pared 3 bases from V and 2 bases from J, leaving 8 bases between. The CDR3 sequence is 14 residues long. The V gene's germline CDR1 is MGHDK and CDR2 SYGVNS. Clones were read by immunoSEQ multiplex PCR, and TCRdb kept only the in-frame ones, dropping some. The sample consists of about 250,000 clones, about 90% of them appearing once. The clonotype comes from a woman aged 40 to 55 who had been exposed to COVID-19. The rearrangement joins TRBV25-1 to TRBJ1-3, with D possibly matching TRBD1 (6 bases). Sequencing input: PBMCs or T cells enriched from blood (not recorded which). CDR3 sequence reads: CASSDYRAGNTIYF. The CDR3, as DNA: TGTGCCAGCAGTGACTACAGGGCTGGAAACACCATATATTTT.